This T cell receptor (beta chain) originates from a study of identical twins. This clonotype was seen many times. Via MiXCR, TCRdb re-called the 5' RACE reads, giving one row per CDR3 protein. The repertoire includes 700,000 or so distinct CDR3 sequences, around 20% of them detected once, and roughly 4% sits in the top ten. These data also featured in a second study, about T cells expressing NK-cell markers.

Sequenced: PBMCs. The origin of this receptor is a woman between 18 and 29 years old in good health.

The CDR3 DNA sequence: TGCGCCAGCAGCTTGTATGGGGATCAGCCCCAGCATTTT. This gives the protein CASSLYGDQPQHF. The chain links TRBV5-1 to TRBJ1-5, with D unclear. Germline V lookup: CDR1 SGHRS, CDR2 YFSETQ. The CDR3 has 13 residues. Trimming removed 1 base at V and 5 bases at J, with 7 bases between.